This T cell receptor (beta chain) is from a study of vaccination and CD4 T cells after COVID-19. Across the study: Diagnosis preceded the drawing of post-COVID samples by a median approximately 110 days (range 35 to 161). Study-wide results and limits: SARS-CoV-2-reactive clonotype medians increased from about 20 to 38, not significantly.

Treatment: roughly ten-day PBMC culture with coronavirus spike peptide pools or control peptides (ViraFEST assay). On days 3 and 7, half the medium was swapped for fresh IL-2-containing medium. Germline V CDR1 and CDR2: SEHNR, FQNEAQ (reference sequence). The CDR3 has 17 residues. V was clipped by 5 bases and J by 5 bases; unmatched bases: 10. Sequenced with the Oncomine TCR Beta short-read assay was DNA taken from cultured CD4+ T cells. Genomic DNA was drawn out of CD4+ T cells grown in culture. TCRdb processed the PCR reads anew with MiXCR; each CDR3 protein has one entry. The sample lists about 7,100 distinct CDR3 sequences; around 72% were seen once. On this clonotype itself: As yet, its antigen is unknown.

This TCR was sampled from a human donor who had recovered from COVID-19. What was sequenced was CD4+ T cells from blood, cultured in vitro. The chain links TRBV7-9 to TRBJ2-2; 11 bases map to TRBD2. The CDR3 here is CASSPRGLAEGTGELFF. The CDR3 DNA is TGTGCCAGCAGCCCTAGGGGACTAGCGGAGGGGACCGGGGAGCTGTTTTTT.